At least ten counts were recorded for the clone carrying this T cell receptor beta chain. The sample is drawn from a study of blood T cell repertoires in COVID-19. Study-level background: The samples span acute and convalescent COVID-19 from the United States, Italy and Spain. Sources were T cells, B-cell-depleted T cells, or PBMCs; the material itself was cDNA or gDNA.

In the authors' methods: Quantification of nucleated cells was approximated via reference gene primer amplification. Sequencing used immunoSEQ multiplex PCR; TCRdb keeps in-frame clones, though not all of them. The DNA was the basis for D and trimming; V, J and clone size are from that table. The sample has 150,000 to 200,000 clones, around 85% seen once. The V gene's germline CDR1 is SNHLY and CDR2 FYNNEI. V lost 2 bases, J lost 1 base, and 18 bases lay in between. The CDR3 runs 18 residues. Sequencing was done on a sample of peripheral blood. The genes are TRBV2 and TRBJ1-3; the D gene is possibly TRBD1 (5 bases). The origin of this receptor is a man in his sixties with active or convalescent COVID-19. The DNA of the CDR3 is TGTGCCAGCAGTGAACCGGACACGATCTTTGGGTCTGGAAACACCATATATTTT. This sequence encodes CASSEPDTIFGSGNTIYF.